This T cell receptor (beta chain) emerged from a study of CD8 T cells in Susac syndrome. Study-level results: The study acknowledged a relatively small number of individuals in its TCR sequencing and HLA analysis.

The sequenced target, TCR beta, came from blood CD8+ and CD4+ T cells. Relapsing-remitting disease, either stable or active, was present in the treatment-naive patients who were the multiple sclerosis controls. An input of about 0.5 to 1 ug of RNA was subjected to reverse transcription using random hexamers. Amplification of TCR beta CDR3 used immunoSEQ multiplex PCR across 54 Vbeta and 13 Jbeta. TCRdb reprocessed the immunoSEQ multiplex PCR reads via MiXCR and lists one record per CDR3 protein. The profile shows about 210,000 distinct CDR3 sequences, about 95% of them singletons. Germline V gene sequence: CDR1 DFQATT, CDR2 SNEGSKA (reference sequence). V was pared by 6 bases and J by 7 bases, with 10 bases of the junction left unmatched. The CDR3 covers 15 residues. For this clonotype: Its antigen is still unknown.

The specimen sequenced was CD4+ T cells from PBMCs. This receptor was identified in a human donor with multiple sclerosis. The chain combines TRBV20-1 with TRBJ1-6, with 9 bases that match TRBD1. The CDR3 reads CSAKQSGTGNSPLHF. DNA of the CDR3: TGCAGTGCCAAACAATCTGGGACAGGGAATTCACCCCTCCACTTT.